Sequencing of this T cell receptor beta chain was carried out in a study of beta chain features in type 1 diabetes. Sorting that relied on CD45RO/CCR7/CD25/CD127/CD95/CD27 yielded CD4+ naive, central memory, regulatory and stem cell-like memory cells. For this clone: The antigen is undetermined.

The CDR3 totals 16 residues. Of the isolated RNA, all was reverse transcribed, and so the sequenced material was expressed TCRB transcripts. There were 3.5 million or so reads on average in the naive, central memory and regulatory T cell samples. Method: immunoSEQ multiplex PCR; TCRdb's copy keeps in-frame clones and lacks some. The sample lists 970,000 or so clones, under 20% occurring once. The study's findings and limits: In all four CD4+ subsets, TCRB CDR3 length was significantly, moderately reduced in type 1 diabetes. Any HLA type influence on TCRB rearrangement was left unresolved here.

The receptor comes from a woman aged 18-29 years in good health. Material: naive CD4+ T cells from blood. V usage is TRBV21-1 and J usage is TRBJ2-5; the D call TRBD2 from the table was never checked on the DNA. TRBV21-1 is deemed a pseudogene. CDR3 sequence reads: CASSKAGAGGQETQYF. The CDR3 bases are TGTGCCAGCAGCAAAGCAGGGGCGGGAGGACAAGAGACCCAGTACTTC.